Below, one T cell receptor beta chain is given with its context. This specimen comes from a study of T cell changes during pregnancy in multiple sclerosis. The assay was immunoSEQ multiplex PCR, and TCRdb's table has in-frame clones only and misses some. The data contain 90,000 to 95,000 clones, approximately 92% of them singletons. The CDR3 consists of 14 residues. V trimming: 6 bases; J trimming: 7 bases; junction bases outside the gene matches: 4. Germline values: CDR1 SNHLY, CDR2 FYNNEI. This clonotype was sampled from a female donor with multiple sclerosis, enrolled in a pregnancy study. This material consisted of peripheral blood, taken in the first trimester of pregnancy. This sequence joins TRBV2 and TRBJ1-4, with TRBD1 matching over 11 bases. CDR3 coding DNA: TGTGCCAGCAGAGTCGGACAGGGGGCTGAAAAACTGTTTTTT. Its translation is CASRVGQGAEKLFF. Combining the CDR3 with reference TRBV2 and TRBJ1-4 gives the whole variable domain EPEVTQTPSHQVTQMGQEVILRCVPISNHLYFYWYRQILGQKVEFLVSFYNNEISEKSEIFDDQFSVERPDGSNFTLKIRSTKLEDSAMYFCASRVGQGAEKLFFGSGTQLSVL.